The 17 T cell receptor beta chains below were found in one sample sequenced in a study of identical twins. TCRdb re-called the 5' RACE reads with MiXCR, one entry per CDR3 protein. The table has hundreds of thousands of distinct CDR3 sequences, about 20% seen once. The same data also contributed to another study, on T cells expressing NK-cell markers.

Sequencing was carried out using PBMCs. The receptors derive from a woman aged 18-35 years in good health.

J is TRBJ2-5 and V is TRBV11-3; TRBD2 matches 7 bases. The CDR3 length is 12 residues. V trimming: 7 bases; J trimming: 5 bases; junction bases outside the gene matches: 4. Germline V CDR1 and CDR2: SGHNT, YENEEA. CDR3 amino acids: CASKRRGETQYF. CDR3 DNA: TGTGCCAGCAAGCGGCGGGGGGAGACCCAGTACTTC. The whole variable domain, remainder taken from reference TRBV11-3 and TRBJ2-5, is EAGVVQSPRYKIIEKKQPVAFWCNPISGHNTLYWYLQNLGQGPELLIRYENEEAVDDSQLPKDRFSAERLKGVDSTLKIQPAELGDSAVYLCASKRRGETQYFGPGTRLLVL.

This clonotype has only a few counts. The gene calls are TRBV20-1 and TRBJ1-2; 7 positions agree with TRBD1. The CDR3 is made up of 19 amino acids. CDR1 and CDR2 from the germline V gene are DFQATT and SNEGSKA (reference sequence). V shed 0 bases and J 4 bases; nucleotides not matched to a gene: 20. Here the CDR3 reads CSARDGRGTALQSSYGYTF. CDR3 nucleotide sequence: TGCAGTGCTAGAGATGGTCGGGGGACAGCCTTACAGTCCTCCTATGGCTACACCTTC.

The chain employs TRBV6-6 and TRBJ1-1; D not certain. V lost 6 bases and J lost 5, with 13 bases in between. The germline V gene has CDR1 MNHNY and CDR2 SVGAGI (reference sequence). The CDR3 runs to 13 residues. The CDR3 nucleotides read TGTGCCAGCAGCCTCCTCACGGGTACTGAAGCTTTCTTT. It codes for CASSLLTGTEAFF.

The table lists this clonotype with a few counts. The chain links TRBV6-5 to TRBJ2-2; the D is unclear. This CDR3 region has 14 residues. Germline V gene sequence: CDR1 MNHEY, CDR2 SVGAGI. V lost 4 bases and J lost 5, with 11 bases in between. CDR3 DNA: TGTGCCAGCAGTTCCAATCGTATAACCGGGGAGCTGTTTTTT. Amino acids: CASSSNRITGELFF.

In this sample, this clonotype turned up a few times. The V gene is TRBV20-1, the J gene TRBJ2-3, with a weak D call TRBD2 (7 bases). There are 14 residues in the CDR3. In germline, CDR1 is DFQATT, CDR2 SNEGSKA (reference sequence). Between the trimmed V and J ends, which lost 5 bases and 3 bases, there was a span of 15 bases. The CDR3 coding sequence is TGCAGTGCTCAGACGGGGGGCGGGACAGATACGCAGTATTTT. This codes for CSAQTGGGTDTQYF.

This clonotype has a handful of counts. The CDR3 spells CSASKREGNEQYF. CDR3 DNA sequence: TGCAGTGCTAGCAAACGGGAGGGCAACGAGCAGTACTTC. The rearrangement joins TRBV20-1 to TRBJ2-7, with TRBD2 matching 8 bases. The CDR3 spans 13 residues. The V gene's germline CDR1 is DFQATT and CDR2 SNEGSKA (reference sequence). Trimming at V came to 3 bases and at J to 5 bases, leaving 6 bases not matched to a gene.

This clonotype came up a few times. The gene calls are TRBV6-1 and TRBJ2-1, with 10 bases lining up with TRBD1. The V gene end was trimmed by 6 bases and the J gene end by 6 bases; junction bases not matched to a gene: 11. Germline V gene lookup returns CDR1 MNHNS and CDR2 SASEGT. This CDR3 has 16 amino acids. The CDR3: CASSSGSGTGANEQFF. CDR3 nucleotide sequence: TGTGCCAGCAGCTCCGGTAGCGGGACAGGGGCCAATGAGCAGTTCTTC.

This clonotype was seen more than once but under ten times. The rearrangement joins TRBV20-1 to TRBJ2-7, with D unclear. CDR3 length: 11 residues. Germline V gene lookup returns CDR1 DFQATT and CDR2 SNEGSKA (reference sequence). V lost 0 bases and J lost 2, with 2 bases in between. CDR3 nucleotides: TGCAGTGCTAGAGATCCCTACGAGCAGTACTTC. Encoded protein: CSARDPYEQYF.

The V and J genes are TRBV4-3 and TRBJ2-5; no definite D call. The length of the CDR3 is 13 residues. Trimming cost V 4 bases and J 4 bases, with 10 bases left between them. The V gene's germline CDR1 is LGHNA and CDR2 YSLEER. The CDR3 DNA sequence: TGCGCCAGCAGCCGAATACTCACAGAGACCCAGTACTTC. Its translation: CASSRILTETQYF.

CDR3 bases: TGTGCCAGCAGCCCGAGCAAGGGCCAGTACTTC. It encodes CASSPSKGQYF. The chain joins TRBV7-9 to TRBJ2-5; no firm D call. Trimming left V 5 bases short and J 10 bases short, with 11 bases between. Germline-derived CDR1 and CDR2 are SEHNR and FQNEAQ (reference sequence). This CDR3 region has 11 residues.

This clonotype was observed a few times. The chain uses TRBV4-3 and TRBJ2-6, with D possibly TRBD1 on 6 matching bases. This CDR3 comprises 20 residues. Germline V gene data show CDR1 as LGHNA and CDR2 as YSLEER. Trimming left V 0 bases short and J 1 base short, with 19 bases between. CDR3 protein: CASSQEIGGQGASGANVLTF. For the CDR3, the DNA is TGCGCCAGCAGCCAAGAGATTGGGGGACAAGGGGCGTCTGGGGCCAACGTCCTGACTTTC.

This chain connects TRBV7-2 to TRBJ2-1; TRBD1 is a possible D gene (6 bases). Germline CDR1 reads SGHTA; CDR2 reads FQGNSA. V shed 1 base and J shed 2 bases, with 12 bases lying between them. CDR3 length: 16 residues. This chain's CDR3 is CASSLGGRPPYNEQFF. In DNA form, the CDR3 reads TGTGCCAGCAGCTTAGGGGGGCGACCCCCCTACAATGAGCAGTTCTTC.

This chain uses TRBV6-1 with TRBJ1-5, with a tentative D call TRBD1 (6 bases). CDR3 size: 14 residues. V was shortened by 8 bases and J by 7 bases, with 18 bases between the two germline ends. Germline CDR1 is MNHNS and CDR2 is SASEGT. The CDR3 sequence: CASRFPGEGQPQHF. Written as DNA, the CDR3 is TGTGCCAGCCGGTTTCCAGGGGAGGGGCAGCCCCAGCATTTT.

Notes on this clonotype: A single base separates this from a much larger clone, so it may be a read error. The J gene is TRBJ2-2, the V gene TRBV7-9, with D unresolved. This CDR3 has 11 residues. Germline V lookup: CDR1 SEHNR, CDR2 FQNEAQ (reference sequence). V lost 6 bases, J lost 4 bases, and 3 bases lay in between. CDR3 protein: CASRTTGELFF. In nucleotides, the CDR3 is TGTGCCAGCAGAACCACCGGGGAGCTGTTTTTT.

In its sample, this clonotype was seen a few times. V and J are TRBV12-3 or TRBV12-4 and TRBJ2-3, with TRBD2 matching over 11 bases. The V segment lost 6 bases and the J segment 6 bases; nucleotides outside the gene matches: 5. This CDR3 contains 14 residues. The CDR3 here is CASRGTSGIDTQYF. The DNA for the CDR3 is TGTGCCAGCAGAGGGACTAGCGGAATCGATACGCAGTATTTT.

The chain recombines TRBV10-3 with TRBJ2-1; D is undetermined. From germline, CDR1 is ENHRY and CDR2 SYGVKD. V lost 10 bases, J lost 3 bases, and 16 bases lay in between. The CDR3 is 14 amino acids. In nucleotides, the CDR3 is TGTGCCACACGACCCCAGCCCGACTACAATGAGCAGTTCTTC. This gives the protein CATRPQPDYNEQFF.

This clonotype turned up a few times. This chain connects TRBV9 to TRBJ2-5, with 13 nucleotides matching TRBD2. Losses at the gene ends were 4 bases for V and 2 bases for J; bases not matched to a gene: 8. CDR3 length: 17 residues. Germline V gives CDR1 SGDLS, CDR2 YYNGEE. This chain's CDR3 is CASSRLAGGLLQETQYF. Here the CDR3 DNA reads TGTGCCAGCAGCCGACTAGCGGGGGGACTCCTTCAAGAGACCCAGTACTTC.